The present TCR beta chain was sequenced within a study of CD8 T cells in Susac syndrome. The study, taken as a whole, reports: Susac-specific public clones found in total CD8+ repertoires numbered some 17, and those in CD8+ TEMRA repertoires numbered 4 to 6. An acknowledgment was made by the study that its TCR sequencing and HLA analysis involved relatively few individuals. In Susac syndrome, CD8+ expansion was highest in TEMRA and active disease.

In the case of this clonotype: The antigen is unknown.

Reverse transcription of about 0.45 to 1 ug RNA was performed with random hexamers. One entry per CDR3 protein results from TCRdb running MiXCR on the immunoSEQ multiplex PCR reads. The sample consists of 56,000 or so distinct CDR3 sequences, 95% of them appearing once. The authors carried out high-throughput sequencing of TCR beta. They applied it to CD8+ and CD4+ T cells obtained from blood. CDR1 and CDR2 (germline): MNHEY, SMNVEV (reference sequence). The CDR3 totals 14 residues. Losses at the gene ends were 8 bases for V and 5 bases for J; bases not matched to a gene: 9. This sequence originates from a human donor with Susac syndrome. The rearrangement joins TRBV27 to TRBJ1-2, with TRBD1 matching 9 bases. The sample was CD8+ T cells from PBMCs. This CDR3 reads CASSLGQGLYGYTF. The DNA of the CDR3 is TGTGCCAGCTCTCTCGGACAGGGGCTATATGGCTACACCTTC.